The rows below give T cell receptor beta chains drawn from one sample of a study of CD8 T cells in Susac syndrome. TCRdb reprocessed the immunoSEQ multiplex PCR reads with MiXCR, giving one entry per CDR3 protein. The table has approximately 230,000 distinct CDR3 sequences, 93% seen once. The sequencing sample was made of CD4+ T cells from PBMCs. These receptors came from a human donor with multiple sclerosis. CDR3s include the opening cysteine and the closing phenylalanine or tryptophan. The D gene is left open where the match is weak.

v_gene,d_gene,j_gene,CDR3nt,CDR3aa
TRBV30,-,TRBJ1-5,TGTGCCTGGAGGAGCCCCGGCGGCAATCAGCCCCAGCATTTT,CAWRSPGGNQPQHF
TRBV5-4,TRBD2,TRBJ2-2,TGTGCCAGCACCGAACGAGCGGGGGCCAACACCGGGGAGCTGTTTTTT,CASTERAGANTGELFF
TRBV29-1,TRBD1,TRBJ1-1,TGCAGCGGACAGGGGAGCGGAGGTACTGAAGCTTTCTTT,CSGQGSGGTEAFF
TRBV12-3/TRBV12-4,-,TRBJ2-3,TGTGCCATTACCCTACCCAGCACAGATACGCAGTATTTT,CAITLPSTDTQYF
TRBV2,-,TRBJ2-5,TGTGCCAGCAGTCGAACGTGGCTCCAAGAGACCCAGTACTTC,CASSRTWLQETQYF
TRBV27,-,TRBJ2-1,TGTGCCAGCAGTTTACGGGGCCGAGATGAGCAGTTCTTC,CASSLRGRDEQFF
TRBV7-3,-,TRBJ1-1,TGTGCCAGCAGCTTACGAAGCGGGACTGAAGCTTTCTTT,CASSLRSGTEAFF
TRBV27,-,TRBJ1-6,TGTGCCAGCAGTTTGGGTGGCGGGGACCCCTATAATTCACCCCTCCACTTT,CASSLGGGDPYNSPLHF
TRBV3-1,TRBD2,TRBJ2-5,TGTGCCAGCAGCTCAAGCCTGGCGGGAGGGGTTCGAGAGACCCAGTACTTC,CASSSSLAGGVRETQYF
TRBV20-1,TRBD1,TRBJ1-3,TGCAGTGCCTCCCGGGACAGTGGAAACACCATATATTTT,CSASRDSGNTIYF
TRBV4-1,-,TRBJ2-1,TGCGCCAGCAGCCAGGGGATCCCAGCAGCGAATGAGCAGTTCTTC,CASSQGIPAANEQFF
TRBV27,-,TRBJ2-5,TGTGCCAGCAGTTTGCGGAAGGGTGAGACCCAGTACTTC,CASSLRKGETQYF
TRBV10-3,-,TRBJ2-3,TGTGCCATCAGTGAGGGGAGCATTACAGATACGCAGTATTTT,CAISEGSITDTQYF
TRBV7-9,-,TRBJ2-1,TGTGCCAGCAGCTTAGCGCTATCAAGCAATTCCAACAATGAGCAGTTCTTC,CASSLALSSNSNNEQFF
TRBV5-5,-,TRBJ1-5,TGTGCCAGCAGCTTGGGGTCAGGACGTGTCCAGCCCCAGCATTTT,CASSLGSGRVQPQHF
TRBV5-1,-,TRBJ1-1,TGCGCCAGCAGCTTGGTCAGTGACACTGAAGCTTTCTTT,CASSLVSDTEAFF
TRBV12-3/TRBV12-4,-,TRBJ2-3,TGTGCCAGCAGTCCCCGCGCGATTACCACAGATACGCAGTATTTT,CASSPRAITTDTQYF
TRBV5-1,-,TRBJ2-5,TGCGCCAGCAGCTTGGAGGCCAACCAAGAGACCCAGTACTTC,CASSLEANQETQYF
TRBV20-1,TRBD1,TRBJ2-5,TGCAGTGCTACCGAAGAGGGACAGCTCGGGGAGACCCAGTACTTC,CSATEEGQLGETQYF
TRBV12-3/TRBV12-4,TRBD1,TRBJ1-2,TGTGCCAGCAGTTTGCAGGGGGTTGATGGCTACACCTTC,CASSLQGVDGYTF
TRBV3-1,-,TRBJ2-6,TGTGCCAGCAGCCAAGAGATTGGGGGAACTGGGGCCAACGTCCTGACTTTC,CASSQEIGGTGANVLTF
TRBV15,-,TRBJ2-4,TGTGCCACCAGCAGCGGGGTACACATTCAGTACTTC,CATSSGVHIQYF
TRBV13,-,TRBJ1-1,TGTGCCAGCAGCTTGCCTTGGGCCGGCACTGAAGCTTTCTTT,CASSLPWAGTEAFF